Listed below are T cell receptor beta chains from one sample, sequenced in a study of OX40 agonist ivuxolimab in advanced cancers. The table came from immunoSEQ multiplex PCR; TCRdb's copy has only in-frame clones and leaves some out. Of just over 60,000 clones in the sample, 92% were seen once. Sample: CD4+ or CD8+ T cells sorted from blood, taken in a trial of the OX40 agonist ivuxolimab. These receptors all come from an adult with an advanced solid tumor such as melanoma, head and neck, liver or kidney cancer. Each CDR3 is given without its conserved first and last residue. Size tells how often a clone was seen (once, few, many) or the class of an expanded clone, and some rows leave it out.

TRBV30 | - | AWTTGPEHEQY
TRBV4-1 | - | ASSQEIRVTYEQY
TRBV19 | - | ASKIGSGYNEQF
TRBV5-4 | - | ASSFGASGSYEQY
TRBV29-1 | - | SVEDQRARGYT
TRBV6-1 | few | ASSGGTGRQPQH
TRBV7-9 | - | ASSLVTGVGETQY
TRBV6-4 | - | ASRRAAYPGATNEKLF
TRBV7-2 | - | ASSSTTNTEAF
TRBV11-2 | - | ASSLAGLQETQY
TRBV2 | - | ASRGTVPETQY
TRBV12-2 | - | ASRLEDRGSEQF
TRBV7-2 | few | ASSVYNQPQH
TRBV6-6 | - | ASTDRGKLF
TRBV5-1 | - | ASSWWPGSSGANVLT